This T cell receptor beta chain was recorded in a study of blood T cell repertoires in COVID-19. The length of the CDR3 is 15 residues. V lost 4 bases to trimming and J lost 0 bases, with 10 bases between them. CDR1 and CDR2 from the germline V gene are MNHEY and SVGAGI. The method was immunoSEQ multiplex PCR; TCRdb's version includes in-frame clones alone and lacks a portion of them. This table has about 190,000 clones, roughly 84% appearing once. Material for sequencing was PBMCs or T cells enriched from blood (not recorded which). J is TRBJ2-1 and V is TRBV6-5; D might be TRBD2 (5 bases). The clonotype was recovered from a woman aged 25 to 39 who had recovered from COVID-19. The CDR3 DNA reads as TGTGCCAGCAGTTTGAGCGGTAGCTCCTACAATGAGCAGTTCTTC. This translates into CASSLSGSSYNEQFF.